This T cell receptor beta chain was observed in a study of blood T cell repertoires in COVID-19. Across the whole study: Sources were T cells, B-cell-depleted T cells, or PBMCs; the material itself was cDNA or gDNA.

Authors' processing steps: For nucleated cells, counts were estimated from reference gene primer amplification. The assay was immunoSEQ multiplex PCR, and TCRdb's table has in-frame clones only and misses some. V, J and clone size were drawn from that table, and D and trimming were deduced from the DNA. The top ten hold about 2% of the sample, which has 250,000 to 300,000 clones, about 90% seen once. Germline CDR1 and CDR2: MDHEN and SYDVKM. The length of the CDR3 is 14 residues. Deletions cut 8 bases from V and 9 bases from J, with 17 bases between. The receptor's source is a woman in her forties or fifties who had recovered from COVID-19. The chain joins TRBV28 to TRBJ1-6; D remains ambiguous. The specimen was peripheral blood. This CDR3 reads CASSKERDGSPLHF. The CDR3 coding sequence is TGTGCCAGCTCAAAAGAGCGAGATGGTTCACCCCTCCACTTT.